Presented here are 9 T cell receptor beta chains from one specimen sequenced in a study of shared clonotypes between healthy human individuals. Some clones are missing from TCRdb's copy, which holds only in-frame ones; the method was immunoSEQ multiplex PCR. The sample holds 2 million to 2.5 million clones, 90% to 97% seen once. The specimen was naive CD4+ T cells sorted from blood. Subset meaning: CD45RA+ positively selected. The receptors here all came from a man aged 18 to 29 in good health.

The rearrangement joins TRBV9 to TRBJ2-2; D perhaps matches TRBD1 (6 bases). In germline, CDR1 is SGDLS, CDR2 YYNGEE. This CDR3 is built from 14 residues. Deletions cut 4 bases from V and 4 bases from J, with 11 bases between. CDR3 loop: CASSTTGPTGELFF. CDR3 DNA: TGTGCCAGCAGCACGACAGGACCCACCGGGGAGCTGTTTTTT.

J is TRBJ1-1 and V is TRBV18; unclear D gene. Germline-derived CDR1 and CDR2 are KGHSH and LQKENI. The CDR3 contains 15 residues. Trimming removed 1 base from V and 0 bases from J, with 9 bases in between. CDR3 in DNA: TGTGCCAGCTCACCACTGATGATAATGAACACTGAAGCTTTCTTT. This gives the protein CASSPLMIMNTEAFF.

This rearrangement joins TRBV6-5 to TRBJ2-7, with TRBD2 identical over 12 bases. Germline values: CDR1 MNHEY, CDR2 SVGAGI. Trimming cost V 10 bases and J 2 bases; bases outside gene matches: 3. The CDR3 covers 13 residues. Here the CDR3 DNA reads TGTGCCACCCGGACTAGCGGGGCCTACGAGCAGTACTTC. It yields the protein CATRTSGAYEQYF.

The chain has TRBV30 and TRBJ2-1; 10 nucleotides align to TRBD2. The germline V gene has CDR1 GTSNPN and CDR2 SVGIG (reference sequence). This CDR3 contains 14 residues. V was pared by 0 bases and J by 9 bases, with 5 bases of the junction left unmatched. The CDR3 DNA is TGTGCCTGGAGTGTTTCTAGCGGGGGATTTGAGCAGTTCTTC. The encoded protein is CAWSVSSGGFEQFF.

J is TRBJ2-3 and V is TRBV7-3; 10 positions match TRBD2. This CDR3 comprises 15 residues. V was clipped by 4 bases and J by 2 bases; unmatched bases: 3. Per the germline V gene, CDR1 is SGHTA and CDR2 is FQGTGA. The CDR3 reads CASSSTSGDTDTQYF. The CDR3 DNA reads TGTGCCAGCAGCTCTACTAGCGGGGACACAGATACGCAGTATTTT.

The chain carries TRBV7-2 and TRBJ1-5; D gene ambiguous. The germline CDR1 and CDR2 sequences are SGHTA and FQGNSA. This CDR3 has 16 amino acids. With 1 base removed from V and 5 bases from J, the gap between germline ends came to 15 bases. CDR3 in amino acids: CASSLVGGSADQPQHF. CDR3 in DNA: TGTGCCAGCAGCTTAGTAGGAGGTTCGGCGGATCAGCCCCAGCATTTT.

The CDR3 loop is CASSFSAGTSGANEQFF. The CDR3 DNA sequence: TGCGCCAGCAGCTTTTCTGCCGGGACTAGCGGCGCCAATGAGCAGTTCTTC. The chain combines TRBV5-1 with TRBJ2-1, with TRBD2 matching over 11 bases. This CDR3 is built from 17 residues. The germline V gene has CDR1 SGHRS and CDR2 YFSETQ. V was pared by 2 bases and J by 6 bases, with 10 bases of the junction left unmatched.

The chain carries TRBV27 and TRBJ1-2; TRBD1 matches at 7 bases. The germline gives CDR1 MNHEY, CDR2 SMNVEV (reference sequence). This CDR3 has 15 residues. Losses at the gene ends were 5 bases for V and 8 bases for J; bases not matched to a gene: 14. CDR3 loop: CASSPSSRTGIGYTF. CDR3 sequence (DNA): TGTGCCAGCAGTCCCTCCAGCAGGACAGGTATCGGCTACACCTTC.

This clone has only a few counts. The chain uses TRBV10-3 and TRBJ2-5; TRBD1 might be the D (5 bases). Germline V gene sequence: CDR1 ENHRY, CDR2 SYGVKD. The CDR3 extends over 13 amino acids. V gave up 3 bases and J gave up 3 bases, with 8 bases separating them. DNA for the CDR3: TGTGCCATCAGTGAAGCGACAGAAGAGACCCAGTACTTC. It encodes CAISEATEETQYF.